Sequencing of this T cell receptor (beta chain) was carried out in a study of blood T cell repertoires in COVID-19 (dated by TCRdb to between 2020 and 2021). A note on the overall study: Samples covering the acute and convalescent phases of COVID-19 were provided by collaborators in the United States, Italy and Spain. A de-identified subject ID, COVID-19 status, age in years and sex were almost always included in the sample metadata. Samples came from the ongoing ImmuneRACE study (first 160 participants) plus 1,254 subjects from 6 global collaborators. The repertoires were released in a freely available public database intended as a resource for research on the immune response to SARS-CoV-2. The material from the prospective study consisted of cDNA or gDNA derived from T cells, B-cell-depleted T cells, or PBMCs. Subjects who had been exposed to COVID-19, were actively infected with it, or had recovered from it provided the deeply sampled blood TCRbeta repertoires that made up the dataset. Where available, HLA class I and class II types were obtained from metadata supplied by the sample provider rather than from assay-based typing. Findings and caveats that apply to the study as a whole: The amount of clinical and demographic metadata varied by source and participant and was provided uncurated.

A word on this clone: Its recognized antigen is unknown. No much larger clone is present one base from it, and per-base qualities are unavailable.

Collaborating institutions collected whole blood in K2EDTA tubes following their own protocols. For TCRbeta analysis, collaborators shipped samples as frozen whole blood, isolated PBMCs, or DNA extracted from either of those sample types. The germline V gene (reference sequence) yields LNHDA for CDR1 and SQIVND for CDR2. The germline ends are 13 bases apart after V is trimmed by 3 bases and J by 7 bases. The CDR3 holds 15 amino acids from the cysteine to the phenylalanine. Solely the CDR3 DNA is kept, with 45 bases framed from the first base. The immunoSEQ Assay, a bias-controlled multiplex PCR, was used to amplify TCRbeta CDR3 regions from genomic DNA. The original pipeline was this. The number of nucleated cells in each sample was estimated from the amplification of reference gene primers within the assay. Sequence reads were collapsed and filtered to measure the absolute abundance of every unique TCRbeta CDR3 rearrangement. For each sample, productive Simpson clonality was calculated as the square root of Simpson's diversity index over productive rearrangements. The table was pulled from immuneACCESS by TCRdb, which kept in-frame rearrangements only. Such tables lose some clones; where checked, under half of the loss comes from unresolved V genes, and the rest has no known cause. From that table come the V and J calls and clone size; the DNA was used to work out D and trimming. The table for this sample lists under 100,000 clones; almost 85% of them were counted only once. The ten largest clones represent about 10% of the sample.

Sequences were obtained from peripheral blood. Rearrangement joined TRBV19 to TRBJ1-6; TRBD1 is possibly the D segment (5 matching bases). The TCR comes from a man aged 55 to 70 with acute or convalescent COVID-19. Here the CDR3 is given as CASSIPGGRNSPLHF. The sequenced DNA: TGTGCCAGTAGTATCCCGGGGGGTCGGAATTCACCCCTCCACTTT.